Here is one T cell receptor beta chain with its context. This sample was taken from a study of blood T cell repertoires in COVID-19. As for the study in general: COVID-19 samples from acute and convalescent phases originated in the United States, Italy and Spain. PBMCs, B-cell-depleted T cells, or T cells were the source of the cDNA or gDNA that made up the material.

Germline V gives CDR1 LNHDA, CDR2 SQIVND (reference sequence). CDR3 length: 13 amino acids. Trimming took off 5 bases at V and 2 bases at J, with 9 bases between the two ends. Original handling: It was from reference gene primer amplification that nucleated cell counts were estimated. Using immunoSEQ multiplex PCR, the repertoire was profiled, and TCRdb retains in-frame clones only, with some absent. V and J calls and clone size are given by that table; D and trimming were obtained from the DNA. The sample gives some 300,000 clones, 85% to 90% of which show up once; over 1.5% is in the top ten. This chain joins TRBV19 and TRBJ1-2; D may be TRBD1 (6 bases). The TCR comes from a woman aged 25 to 45 with COVID-19, enrolled during active disease. The sequenced material came from peripheral blood. The CDR3 bases are TGTGCCAGTAGTGTGGACAGAAACTATGGCTACACCTTC. Amino acids: CASSVDRNYGYTF.